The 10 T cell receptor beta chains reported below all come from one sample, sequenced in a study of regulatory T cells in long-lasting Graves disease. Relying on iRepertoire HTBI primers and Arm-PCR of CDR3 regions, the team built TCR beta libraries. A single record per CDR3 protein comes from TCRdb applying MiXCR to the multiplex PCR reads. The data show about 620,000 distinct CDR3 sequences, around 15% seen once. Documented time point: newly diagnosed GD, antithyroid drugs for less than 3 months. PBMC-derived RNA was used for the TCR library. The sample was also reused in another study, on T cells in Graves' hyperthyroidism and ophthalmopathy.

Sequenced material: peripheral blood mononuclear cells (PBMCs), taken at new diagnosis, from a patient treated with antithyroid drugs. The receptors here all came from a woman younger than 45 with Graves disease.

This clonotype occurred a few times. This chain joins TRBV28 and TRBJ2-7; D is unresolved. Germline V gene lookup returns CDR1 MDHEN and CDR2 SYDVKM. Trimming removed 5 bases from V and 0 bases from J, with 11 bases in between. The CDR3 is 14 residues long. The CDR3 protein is CASSLELSSYEQYF. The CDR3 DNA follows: TGTGCCAGCAGTCTCGAGCTGTCCTCCTACGAGCAGTACTTC.

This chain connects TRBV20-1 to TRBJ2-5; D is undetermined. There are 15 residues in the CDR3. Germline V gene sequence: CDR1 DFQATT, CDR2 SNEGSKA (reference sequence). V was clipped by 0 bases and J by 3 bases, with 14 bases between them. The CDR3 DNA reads TGCAGTGCTAGAGATATGGCGGATCCAAAAGAGACCCAGTACTTC. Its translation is CSARDMADPKETQYF.

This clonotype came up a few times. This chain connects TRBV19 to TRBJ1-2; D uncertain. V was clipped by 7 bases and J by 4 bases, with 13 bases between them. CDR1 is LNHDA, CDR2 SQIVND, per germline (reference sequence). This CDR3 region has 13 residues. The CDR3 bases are TGTGCCAGTACTCCTGCCAGCCCCTATGGCTACACCTTC. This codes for CASTPASPYGYTF.

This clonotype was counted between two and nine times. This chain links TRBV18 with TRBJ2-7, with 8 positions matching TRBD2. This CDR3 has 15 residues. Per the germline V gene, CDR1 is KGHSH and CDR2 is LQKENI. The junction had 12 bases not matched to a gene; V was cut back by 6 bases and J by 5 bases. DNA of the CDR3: TGTGCCAGCTCCCGATCTCGCGGGGGGCTTAACGAGCAGTACTTC. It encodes CASSRSRGGLNEQYF.

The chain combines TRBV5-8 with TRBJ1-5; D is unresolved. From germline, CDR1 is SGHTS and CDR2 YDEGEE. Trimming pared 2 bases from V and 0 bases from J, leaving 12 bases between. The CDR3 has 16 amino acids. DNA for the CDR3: TGTGCCAGCAGCTTAGTTTCTACTCTTAGCAATCAGCCCCAGCATTTT. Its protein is CASSLVSTLSNQPQHF.

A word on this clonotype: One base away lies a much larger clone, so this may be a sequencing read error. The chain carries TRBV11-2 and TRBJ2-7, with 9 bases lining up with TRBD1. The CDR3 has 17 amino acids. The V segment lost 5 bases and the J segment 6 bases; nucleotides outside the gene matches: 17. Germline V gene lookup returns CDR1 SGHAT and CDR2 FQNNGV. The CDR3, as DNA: TGTGCCAGCAGCCCACCGGGACAGGGCGTCATGGACTGCGAGCAGTACTTC. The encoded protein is CASSPPGQGVMDCEQYF.

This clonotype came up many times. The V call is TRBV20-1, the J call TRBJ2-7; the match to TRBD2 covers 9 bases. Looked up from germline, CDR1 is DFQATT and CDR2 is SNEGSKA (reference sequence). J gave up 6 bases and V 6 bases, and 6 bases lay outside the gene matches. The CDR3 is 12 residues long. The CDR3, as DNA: TGCAGTGCCCCGGGACTAGCAATCGAGCAGTACTTC. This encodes CSAPGLAIEQYF.

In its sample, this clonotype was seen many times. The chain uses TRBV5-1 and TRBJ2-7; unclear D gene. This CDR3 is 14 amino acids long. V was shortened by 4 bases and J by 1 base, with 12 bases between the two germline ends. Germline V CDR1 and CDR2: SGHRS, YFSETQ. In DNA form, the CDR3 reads TGCGCCAGCAGCCTTGACTGGATTTCCTACGAGCAGTACTTC. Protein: CASSLDWISYEQYF.

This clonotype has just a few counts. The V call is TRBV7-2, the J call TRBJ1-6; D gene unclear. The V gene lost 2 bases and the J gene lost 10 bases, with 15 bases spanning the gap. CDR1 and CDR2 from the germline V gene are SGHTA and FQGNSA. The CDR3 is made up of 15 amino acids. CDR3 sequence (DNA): TGTGCCAGCAGCTTACGTCGGGCCTCGGGGTCACCCCTCCACTTT. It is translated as CASSLRRASGSPLHF.

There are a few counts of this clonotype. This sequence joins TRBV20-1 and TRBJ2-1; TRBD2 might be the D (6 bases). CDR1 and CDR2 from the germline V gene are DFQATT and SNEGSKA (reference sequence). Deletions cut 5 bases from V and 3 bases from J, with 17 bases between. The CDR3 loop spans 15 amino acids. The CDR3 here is CSACPGGMGYNEQFF. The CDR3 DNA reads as TGCAGTGCTTGTCCCGGCGGGATGGGCTACAATGAGCAGTTCTTC.